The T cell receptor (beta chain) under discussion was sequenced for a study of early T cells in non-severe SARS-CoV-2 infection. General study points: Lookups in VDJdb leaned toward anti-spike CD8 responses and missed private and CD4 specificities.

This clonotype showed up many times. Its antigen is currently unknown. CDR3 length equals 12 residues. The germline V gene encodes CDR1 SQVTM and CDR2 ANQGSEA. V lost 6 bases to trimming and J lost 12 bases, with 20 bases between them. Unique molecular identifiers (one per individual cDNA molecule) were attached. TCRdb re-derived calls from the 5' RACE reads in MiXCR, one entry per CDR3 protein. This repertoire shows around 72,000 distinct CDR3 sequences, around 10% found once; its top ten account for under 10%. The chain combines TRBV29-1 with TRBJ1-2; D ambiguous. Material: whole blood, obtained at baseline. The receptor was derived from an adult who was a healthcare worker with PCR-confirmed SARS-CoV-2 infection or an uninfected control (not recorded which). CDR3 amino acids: CSVGWITTEHTF. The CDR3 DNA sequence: TGCAGCGTCGGTTGGATCACTACAGAGCACACCTTC.